This TCR beta chain was retrieved from a study of blood T cells in healthy people across ages. About the research overall: Template-switching capture recovered about one barcoded beta molecule per two T cells. Notes on the study in general: Higher diversity and more naive CD4+ cells were features of long-lived donors, compared to aged donors.

Between the trimmed V and J ends, which lost 4 bases and 4 bases, there was a span of 13 bases. This CDR3 comprises 14 residues. Concerning this clonotype: Its antigen remains unidentified.

For the second PCR, which ran for about 7 to 11 cycles, a sample-barcoded 5' primer and a J-beta primer mix were used. Using its own MiXCR run on the 5' RACE reads, TCRdb lists one record per CDR3 protein. Among 850,000 to 1,000,000 distinct CDR3 sequences listed, 40% to 60% were seen once. The V and J genes are TRBV12-3 or TRBV12-4 and TRBJ1-2; TRBD1 is a possible D gene (6 bases). This sequence originates from a man aged 30 to 45 in good health. Sequenced: blood. DNA of the CDR3: TGTGCCAGCAGTTCCGGGGACACTCGCTATGGCTACACCTTC. Protein sequence: CASSSGDTRYGYTF.